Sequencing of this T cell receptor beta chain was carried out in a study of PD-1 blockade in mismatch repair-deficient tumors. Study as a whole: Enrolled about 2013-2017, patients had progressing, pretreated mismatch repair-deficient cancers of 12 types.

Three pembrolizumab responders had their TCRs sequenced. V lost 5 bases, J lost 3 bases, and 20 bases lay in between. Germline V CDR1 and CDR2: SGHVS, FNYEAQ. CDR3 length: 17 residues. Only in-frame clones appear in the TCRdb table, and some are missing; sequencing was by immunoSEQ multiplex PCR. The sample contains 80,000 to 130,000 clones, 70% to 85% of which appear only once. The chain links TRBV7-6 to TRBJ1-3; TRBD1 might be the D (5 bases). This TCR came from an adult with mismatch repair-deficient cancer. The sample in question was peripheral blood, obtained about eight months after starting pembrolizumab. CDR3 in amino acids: CASSLGHGGRRGNTIYF. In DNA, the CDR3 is TGTGCCAGCAGCCTAGGACATGGAGGCAGACGTGGAAACACCATATATTTT.